This TCR beta chain was sequenced in a study of blood T cell repertoires in COVID-19. Background on the study: The samples span acute and convalescent COVID-19 from the United States, Italy and Spain. PBMCs, B-cell-depleted T cells, or T cells provided the cDNA or gDNA that made up the material.

CDR1 and CDR2 (germline): LNHDA, SQIVND (reference sequence). The J segment lost 4 bases and the V segment lost 4 bases, leaving 7 bases of the junction unmatched. The CDR3 length is 15 residues. As processed by the authors: Estimation of nucleated cell counts relied on the amplification of reference gene primers. Using immunoSEQ multiplex PCR, the repertoire was profiled, and TCRdb retains in-frame clones only, with some absent. The V and J calls and clone size come from that table; D and trimming were worked out from the DNA. The sample lists approximately 70,000 clones; 70% to 80% were seen once. The receptor's source is a woman over 75 with active or convalescent COVID-19. The sequenced material came from peripheral blood. The V and J genes are TRBV19 and TRBJ1-5, with 7 bases identical to TRBD1. This chain's CDR3 is CASSTGTAFNQPQHF. The CDR3 nucleotides read TGTGCCAGTAGTACCGGGACAGCCTTTAATCAGCCCCAGCATTTT.